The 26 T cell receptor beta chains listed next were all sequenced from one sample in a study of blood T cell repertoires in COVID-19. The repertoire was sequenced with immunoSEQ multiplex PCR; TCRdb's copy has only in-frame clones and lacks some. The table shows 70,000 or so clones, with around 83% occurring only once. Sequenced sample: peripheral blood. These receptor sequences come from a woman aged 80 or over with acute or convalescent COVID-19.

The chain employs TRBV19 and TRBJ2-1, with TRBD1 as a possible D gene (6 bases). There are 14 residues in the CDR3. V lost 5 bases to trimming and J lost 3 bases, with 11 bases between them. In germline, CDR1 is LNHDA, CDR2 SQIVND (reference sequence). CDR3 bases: TGTGCCAGTAGTCCCTGGACAGTCTACAATGAGCAGTTCTTC. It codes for CASSPWTVYNEQFF.

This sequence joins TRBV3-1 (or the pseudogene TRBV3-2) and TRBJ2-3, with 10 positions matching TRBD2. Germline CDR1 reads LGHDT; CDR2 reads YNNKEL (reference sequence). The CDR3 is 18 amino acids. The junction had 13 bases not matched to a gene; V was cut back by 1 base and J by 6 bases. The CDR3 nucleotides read TGTGCCAGCAGCCAAGGAGCGGGGGGGATACCTTCAGGGGATACGCAGTATTTT. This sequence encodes CASSQGAGGIPSGDTQYF.

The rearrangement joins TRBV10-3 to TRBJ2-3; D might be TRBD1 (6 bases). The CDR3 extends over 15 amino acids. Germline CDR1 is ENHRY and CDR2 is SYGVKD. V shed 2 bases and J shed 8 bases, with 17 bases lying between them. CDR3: CAISEGQLSTGTQYF. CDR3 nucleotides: TGTGCCATCAGTGAGGGACAGCTATCTACTGGTACGCAGTATTTT.

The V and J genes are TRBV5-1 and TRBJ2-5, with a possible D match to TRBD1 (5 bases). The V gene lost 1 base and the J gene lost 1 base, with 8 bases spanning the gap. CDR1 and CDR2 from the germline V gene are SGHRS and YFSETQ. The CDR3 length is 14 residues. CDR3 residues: CASSLFDSQETQYF. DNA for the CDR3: TGCGCCAGCAGCTTGTTCGACAGCCAAGAGACCCAGTACTTC.

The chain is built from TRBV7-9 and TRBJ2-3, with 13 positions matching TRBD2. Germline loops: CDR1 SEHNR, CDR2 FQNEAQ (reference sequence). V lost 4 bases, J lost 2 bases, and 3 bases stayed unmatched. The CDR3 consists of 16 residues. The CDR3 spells CASSSGLAGVTDTQYF. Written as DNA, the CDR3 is TGTGCCAGCAGCTCCGGACTAGCGGGGGTCACAGATACGCAGTATTTT.

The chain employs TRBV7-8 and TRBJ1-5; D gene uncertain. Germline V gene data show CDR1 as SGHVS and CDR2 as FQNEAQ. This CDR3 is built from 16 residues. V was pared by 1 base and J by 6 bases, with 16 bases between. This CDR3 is CASSLGDSGIGQPQHF. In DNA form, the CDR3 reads TGTGCCAGCAGCTTAGGCGATTCCGGGATTGGTCAGCCCCAGCATTTT.

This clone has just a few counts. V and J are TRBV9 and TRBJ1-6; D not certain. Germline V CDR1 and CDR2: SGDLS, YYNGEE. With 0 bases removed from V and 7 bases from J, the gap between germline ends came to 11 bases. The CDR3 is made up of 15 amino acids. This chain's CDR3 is CASSVESGGNSPLHF. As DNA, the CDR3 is TGTGCCAGCAGCGTAGAGAGCGGAGGCAATTCACCCCTCCACTTT.

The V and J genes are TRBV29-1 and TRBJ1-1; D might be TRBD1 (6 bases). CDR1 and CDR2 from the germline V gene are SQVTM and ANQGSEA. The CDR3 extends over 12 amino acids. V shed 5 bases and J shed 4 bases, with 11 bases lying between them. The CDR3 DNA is TGCAGCGTTCGGACAGTTCCCACTGAAGCTTTCTTT. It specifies CSVRTVPTEAFF.

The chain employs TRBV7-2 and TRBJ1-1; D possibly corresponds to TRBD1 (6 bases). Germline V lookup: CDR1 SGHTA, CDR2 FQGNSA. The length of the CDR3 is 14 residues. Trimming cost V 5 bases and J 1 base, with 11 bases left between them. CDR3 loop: CASSKGQANTEAFF. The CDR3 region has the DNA TGTGCCAGCAGCAAGGGACAAGCGAACACTGAAGCTTTCTTT. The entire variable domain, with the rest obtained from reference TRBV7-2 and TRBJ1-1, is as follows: GAGVSQSPSNKVTEKGKDVELRCDPISGHTALYWYRQSLGQGLEFLIYFQGNSAPDKSGLPSDRFSAERTGGSVSTLTIQRTQQEDSAVYLCASSKGQANTEAFFGQGTRLTVV.

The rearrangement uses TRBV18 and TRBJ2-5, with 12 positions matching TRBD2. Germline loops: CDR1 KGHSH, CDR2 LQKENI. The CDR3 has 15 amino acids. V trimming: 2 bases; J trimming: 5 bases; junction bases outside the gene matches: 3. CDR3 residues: CASSPRTSGMETQYF. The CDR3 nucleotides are TGTGCCAGCTCACCAAGGACTAGCGGGATGGAGACCCAGTACTTC.

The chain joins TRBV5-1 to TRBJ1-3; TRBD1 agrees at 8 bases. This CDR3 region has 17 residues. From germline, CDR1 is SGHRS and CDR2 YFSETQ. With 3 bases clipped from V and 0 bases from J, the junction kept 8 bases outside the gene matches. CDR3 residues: CASSSSGQAISGNTIYF. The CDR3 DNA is TGCGCCAGCAGCTCGTCGGGACAGGCAATCTCTGGAAACACCATATATTTT.

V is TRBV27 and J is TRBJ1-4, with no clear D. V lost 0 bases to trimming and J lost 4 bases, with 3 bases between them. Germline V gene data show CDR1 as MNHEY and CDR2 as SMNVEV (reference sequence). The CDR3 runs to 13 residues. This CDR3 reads CASSLSLNEKLFF. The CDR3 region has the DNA TGTGCCAGCAGTTTATCCCTTAATGAAAAACTGTTTTTT.

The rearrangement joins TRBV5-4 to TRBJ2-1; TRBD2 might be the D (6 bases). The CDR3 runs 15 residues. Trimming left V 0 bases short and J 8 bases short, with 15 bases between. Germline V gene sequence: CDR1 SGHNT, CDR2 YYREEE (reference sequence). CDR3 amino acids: CASSLASGYVHEQFF. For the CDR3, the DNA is TGTGCCAGCAGCTTGGCCAGCGGGTACGTTCATGAGCAGTTCTTC.

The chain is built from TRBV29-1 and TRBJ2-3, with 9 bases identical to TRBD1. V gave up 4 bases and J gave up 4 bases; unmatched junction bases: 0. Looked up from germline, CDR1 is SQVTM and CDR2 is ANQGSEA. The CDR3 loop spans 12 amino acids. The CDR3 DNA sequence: TGCAGCGTTGGACAGGGGGCAGATACGCAGTATTTT. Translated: CSVGQGADTQYF.

CDR3: CASSPEGTGWFGGYTF. CDR3 nucleotides: TGTGCCAGCAGCCCCGAAGGAACAGGGTGGTTCGGAGGCTACACCTTC. This chain connects TRBV7-2 to TRBJ1-2; weak D call: TRBD1 (6 bases). The CDR3 consists of 16 residues. With 5 bases removed from V and 8 bases from J, the gap between germline ends came to 24 bases. The germline CDR1 and CDR2 sequences are SGHTA and FQGNSA.

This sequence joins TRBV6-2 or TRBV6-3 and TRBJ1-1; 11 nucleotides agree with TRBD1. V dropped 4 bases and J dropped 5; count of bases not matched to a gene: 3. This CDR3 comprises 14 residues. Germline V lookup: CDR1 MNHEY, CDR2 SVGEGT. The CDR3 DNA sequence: TGTGCCAGCAGTTCGGGACAGGGGGGGACTGAAGCTTTCTTT. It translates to CASSSGQGGTEAFF.

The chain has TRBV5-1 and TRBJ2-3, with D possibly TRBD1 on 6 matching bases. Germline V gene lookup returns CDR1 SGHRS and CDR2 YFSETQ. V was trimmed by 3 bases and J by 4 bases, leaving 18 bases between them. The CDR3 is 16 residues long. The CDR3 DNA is TGCGCCAGCAGCTCTTTACAGGGTTTGGGAGCAGATACGCAGTATTTT. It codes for CASSSLQGLGADTQYF.

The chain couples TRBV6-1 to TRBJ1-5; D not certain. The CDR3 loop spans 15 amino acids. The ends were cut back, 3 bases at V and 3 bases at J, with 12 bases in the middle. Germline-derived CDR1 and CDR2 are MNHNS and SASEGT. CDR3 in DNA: TGTGCCAGCAGTGAGAGGGCACGGATCAATCAGCCCCAGCATTTT. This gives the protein CASSERARINQPQHF.

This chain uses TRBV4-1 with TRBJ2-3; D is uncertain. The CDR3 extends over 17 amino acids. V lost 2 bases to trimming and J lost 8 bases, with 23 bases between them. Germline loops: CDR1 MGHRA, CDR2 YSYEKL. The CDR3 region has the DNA TGCGCCAGCAGCCAAATCCTGGTCGCTGGGCCCCTGGGTACGCAGTATTTT. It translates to CASSQILVAGPLGTQYF.

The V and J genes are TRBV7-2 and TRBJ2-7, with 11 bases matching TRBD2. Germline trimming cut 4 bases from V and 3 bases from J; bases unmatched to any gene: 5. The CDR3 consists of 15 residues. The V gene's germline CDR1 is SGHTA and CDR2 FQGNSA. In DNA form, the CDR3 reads TGTGCCAGCAGCTCCTTAGCGGGGGGGCACTACGAGCAGTACTTC. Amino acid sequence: CASSSLAGGHYEQYF.

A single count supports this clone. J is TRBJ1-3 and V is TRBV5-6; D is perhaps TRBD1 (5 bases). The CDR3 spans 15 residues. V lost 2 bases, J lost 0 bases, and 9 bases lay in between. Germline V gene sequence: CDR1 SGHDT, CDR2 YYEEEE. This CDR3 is CASSLKGYSGNTIYF. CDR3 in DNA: TGTGCCAGCAGCTTAAAGGGGTACTCTGGAAACACCATATATTTT.

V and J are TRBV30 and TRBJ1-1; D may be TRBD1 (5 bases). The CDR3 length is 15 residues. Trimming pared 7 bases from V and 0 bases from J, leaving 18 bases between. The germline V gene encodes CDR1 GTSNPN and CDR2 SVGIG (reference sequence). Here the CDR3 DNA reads TGTGCCTATTCAAGGGGACGGACTATGAACACTGAAGCTTTCTTT. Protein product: CAYSRGRTMNTEAFF.

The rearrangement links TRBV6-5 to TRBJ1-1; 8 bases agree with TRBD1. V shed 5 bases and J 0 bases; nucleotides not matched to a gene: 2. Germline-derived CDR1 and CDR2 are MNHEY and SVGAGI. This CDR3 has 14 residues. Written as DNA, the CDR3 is TGTGCCAGCAGTCTGACAGGGGTGAACACTGAAGCTTTCTTT. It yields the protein CASSLTGVNTEAFF.

The CDR3 protein is CASSQNGGVANEKLFF. In DNA form, the CDR3 reads TGTGCCAGCAGCCAAAACGGCGGGGTTGCTAATGAAAAACTGTTTTTT. The rearrangement links TRBV2 to TRBJ1-4; no clear D gene. This CDR3 comprises 16 residues. Trimming stripped 6 bases from V and 3 bases from J, with 17 bases between. Germline assignment: CDR1 SNHLY and CDR2 FYNNEI.

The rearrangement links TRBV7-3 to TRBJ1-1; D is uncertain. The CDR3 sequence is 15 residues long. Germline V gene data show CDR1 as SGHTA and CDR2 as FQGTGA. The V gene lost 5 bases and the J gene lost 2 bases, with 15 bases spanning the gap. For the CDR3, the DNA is TGTGCCAGCAGCCTTGGTGGAGGGAGCAACACTGAAGCTTTCTTT. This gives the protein CASSLGGGSNTEAFF.

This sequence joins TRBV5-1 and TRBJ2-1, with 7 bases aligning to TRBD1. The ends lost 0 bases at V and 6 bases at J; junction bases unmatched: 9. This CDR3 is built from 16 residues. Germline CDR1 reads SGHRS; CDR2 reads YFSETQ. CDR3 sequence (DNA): TGCGCCAGCAGCTTGGTGGTGACAGGGCCCTCCAATGAGCAGTTCTTC. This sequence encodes CASSLVVTGPSNEQFF.